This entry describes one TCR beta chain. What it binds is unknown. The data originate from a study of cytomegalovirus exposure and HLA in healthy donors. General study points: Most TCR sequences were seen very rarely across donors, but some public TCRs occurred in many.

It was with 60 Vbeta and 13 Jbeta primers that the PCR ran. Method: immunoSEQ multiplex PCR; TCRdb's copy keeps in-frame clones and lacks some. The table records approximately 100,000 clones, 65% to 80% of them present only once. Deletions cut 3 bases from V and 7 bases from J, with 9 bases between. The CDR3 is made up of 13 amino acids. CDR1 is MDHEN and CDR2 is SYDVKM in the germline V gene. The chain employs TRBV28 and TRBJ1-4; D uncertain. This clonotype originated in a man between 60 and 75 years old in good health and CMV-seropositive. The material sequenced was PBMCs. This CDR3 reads CASSLAPGEKLFF. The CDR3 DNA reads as TGTGCCAGCAGTTTGGCGCCGGGTGAAAAACTGTTTTTT.